The T cell receptor beta chain described here comes from a study of blood T cell repertoires in COVID-19. About the research overall: T cells, B-cell-depleted T cells, or PBMCs provided the cDNA or gDNA that served as material.

The assay was immunoSEQ multiplex PCR, and TCRdb's table has in-frame clones only and misses some. The sample has more than 200,000 clones; 80% to 90% are singletons. This CDR3 spans 16 amino acids. V was clipped by 0 bases and J by 5 bases; unmatched bases: 6. Germline-derived CDR1 and CDR2 are LNHNV and YYDKDF (reference sequence). The TCR originated in a woman aged 80 or older with acute or convalescent COVID-19. J is TRBJ1-4 and V is TRBV15; 7 bases are shared with TRBD1. The sequencing sample was made of peripheral blood. The CDR3 is CATSRDQTGTNEKLFF. CDR3 coding DNA: TGTGCCACCAGCAGAGATCAGACAGGGACGAATGAAAAACTGTTTTTT.